This TCR beta chain was identified in a study of monozygotic twins with inflammatory bowel disease. TCRdb re-called the 5' RACE reads and gives one entry per CDR3 protein, without DNA. Its table records roughly 200,000 distinct CDR3 sequences. Blood samples measuring more than 2 ml were taken per donor. The study, taken as a whole, reports: It was in IBD patients that TCRbeta diversity (inverse Simpson) was lower than in healthy co-twins. In the analysis, different T cell subtypes could not be told apart. IBD patients share fewer clonotypes with other people than healthy twins do, especially with disease activity.

About this clonotype itself: Its specificity is not known.

This CDR3 is built from 16 residues. The germline V gene has CDR1 LGHNA and CDR2 YNFKEQ. Sequenced material: blood. The rearrangement joins TRBV4-2 to TRBJ2-7; without DNA, the TCRdb call of TRBD1 cannot be checked. This TCR was recovered from a human donor with ulcerative colitis or Crohn's disease, or a healthy co-twin of an affected twin (not recorded which). CDR3 sequence: CASSQDIGQLSYGQYF.